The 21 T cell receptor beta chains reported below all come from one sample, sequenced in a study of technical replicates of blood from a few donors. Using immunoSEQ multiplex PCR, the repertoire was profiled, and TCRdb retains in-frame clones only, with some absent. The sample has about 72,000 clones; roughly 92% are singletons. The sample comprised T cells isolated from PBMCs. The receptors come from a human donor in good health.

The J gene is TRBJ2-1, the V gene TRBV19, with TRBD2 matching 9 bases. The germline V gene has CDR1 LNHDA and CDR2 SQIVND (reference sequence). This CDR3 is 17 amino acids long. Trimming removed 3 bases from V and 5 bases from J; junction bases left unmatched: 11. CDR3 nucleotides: TGTGCCAGTAGTATTCTGTTAGCGGGAGCTTCCAACAATGAGCAGTTCTTC. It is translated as CASSILLAGASNNEQFF.

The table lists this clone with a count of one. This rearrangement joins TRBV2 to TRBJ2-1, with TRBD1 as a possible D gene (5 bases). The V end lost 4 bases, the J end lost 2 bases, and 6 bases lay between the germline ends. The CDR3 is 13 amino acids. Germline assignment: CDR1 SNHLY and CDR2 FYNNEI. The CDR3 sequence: CASSGQTYNEQFF. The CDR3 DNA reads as TGTGCCAGCAGTGGACAGACCTACAATGAGCAGTTCTTC.

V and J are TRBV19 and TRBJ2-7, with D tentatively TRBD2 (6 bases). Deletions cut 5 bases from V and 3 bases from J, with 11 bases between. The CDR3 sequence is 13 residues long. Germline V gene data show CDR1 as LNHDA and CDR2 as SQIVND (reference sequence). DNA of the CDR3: TGTGCCAGTAGTGGCGGGGTCAGCTACGAGCAGTACTTC. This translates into CASSGGVSYEQYF.

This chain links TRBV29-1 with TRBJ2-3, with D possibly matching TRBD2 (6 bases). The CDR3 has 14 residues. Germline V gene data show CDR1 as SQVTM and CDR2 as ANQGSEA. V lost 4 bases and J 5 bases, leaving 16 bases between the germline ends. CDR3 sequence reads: CSVGRRLDIDTQYF. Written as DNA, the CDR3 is TGCAGCGTTGGTCGACGACTAGACATAGATACGCAGTATTTT.

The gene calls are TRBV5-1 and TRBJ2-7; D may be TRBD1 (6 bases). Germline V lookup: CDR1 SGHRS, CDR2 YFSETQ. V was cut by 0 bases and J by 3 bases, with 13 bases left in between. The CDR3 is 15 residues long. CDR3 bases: TGCGCCAGCAGCTTGGGATCCGGGACATACTACGAGCAGTACTTC. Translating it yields CASSLGSGTYYEQYF. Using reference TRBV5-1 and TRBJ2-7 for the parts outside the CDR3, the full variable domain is KAGVTQTPRYLIKTRGQQVTLSCSPISGHRSVSWYQQTPGQGLQFLFEYFSETQRNKGNFPGRFSGRQFSNSRSEMNVSTLELGDSALYLCASSLGSGTYYEQYFGPGTRLTVT.

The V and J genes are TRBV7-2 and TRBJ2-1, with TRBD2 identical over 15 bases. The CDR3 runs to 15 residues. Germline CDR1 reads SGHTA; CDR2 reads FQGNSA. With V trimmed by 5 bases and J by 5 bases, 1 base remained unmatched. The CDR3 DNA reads TGTGCCAGCAGCGGACTAGCGGGAGGGCACAATGAGCAGTTCTTC. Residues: CASSGLAGGHNEQFF. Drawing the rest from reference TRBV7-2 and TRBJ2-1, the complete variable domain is GAGVSQSPSNKVTEKGKDVELRCDPISGHTALYWYRQSLGQGLEFLIYFQGNSAPDKSGLPSDRFSAERTGGSVSTLTIQRTQQEDSAVYLCASSGLAGGHNEQFFGPGTRLTVL.

DNA for the CDR3: TGTGCCAGCTCGACGGGACTAGCGGGAGCGGATACGCAGTATTTT. It is translated as CASSTGLAGADTQYF. The chain has TRBV18 and TRBJ2-3, with TRBD2 matching 14 bases. This CDR3 has 15 residues. V was pared by 6 bases and J by 6 bases, with 5 bases of the junction left unmatched. Per the germline V gene, CDR1 is KGHSH and CDR2 is LQKENI.

This chain's CDR3 is CASSSPSYTGELFF. The CDR3 region has the DNA TGTGCCAGCTCATCTCCTAGCTACACCGGGGAGCTGTTTTTT. The chain is built from TRBV18 and TRBJ2-2, with D perhaps TRBD2 (5 bases). V was trimmed by 5 bases and J by 3 bases, leaving 10 bases between them. The CDR3 covers 14 residues. CDR1 is KGHSH, CDR2 LQKENI, per germline.

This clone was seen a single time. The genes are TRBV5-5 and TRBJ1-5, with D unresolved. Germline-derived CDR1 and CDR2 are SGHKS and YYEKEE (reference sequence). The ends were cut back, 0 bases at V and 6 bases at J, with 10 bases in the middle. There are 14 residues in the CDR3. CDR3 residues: CASSLAGSGQPQHF. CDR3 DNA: TGTGCCAGCAGCTTGGCGGGGAGTGGTCAGCCCCAGCATTTT.

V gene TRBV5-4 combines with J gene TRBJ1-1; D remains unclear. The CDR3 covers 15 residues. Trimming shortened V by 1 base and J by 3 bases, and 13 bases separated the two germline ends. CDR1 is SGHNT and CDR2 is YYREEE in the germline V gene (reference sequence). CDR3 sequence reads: CASSLLRGGDTEAFF. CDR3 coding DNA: TGTGCCAGCAGCTTGTTGCGCGGAGGAGACACTGAAGCTTTCTTT.

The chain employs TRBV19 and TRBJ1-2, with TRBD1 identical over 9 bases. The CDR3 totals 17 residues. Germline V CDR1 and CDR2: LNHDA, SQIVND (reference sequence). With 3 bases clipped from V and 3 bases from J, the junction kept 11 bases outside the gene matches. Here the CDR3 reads CASSMDEDRGVYYGYTF. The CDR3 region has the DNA TGTGCCAGTAGTATGGACGAGGACAGGGGAGTGTACTATGGCTACACCTTC.

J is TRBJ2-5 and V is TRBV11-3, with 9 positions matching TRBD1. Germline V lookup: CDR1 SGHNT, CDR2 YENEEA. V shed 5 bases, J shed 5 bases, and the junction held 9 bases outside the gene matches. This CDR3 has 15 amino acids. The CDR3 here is CASSAWTGEEETQYF. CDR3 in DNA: TGTGCCAGCAGCGCTTGGACAGGGGAGGAGGAGACCCAGTACTTC.

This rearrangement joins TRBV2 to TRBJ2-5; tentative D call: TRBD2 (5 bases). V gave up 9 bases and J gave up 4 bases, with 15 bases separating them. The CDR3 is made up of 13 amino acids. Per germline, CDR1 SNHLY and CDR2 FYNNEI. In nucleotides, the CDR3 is TGTGCCAGTGGGCAGAGGGTAGTAGAGACCCAGTACTTC. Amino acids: CASGQRVVETQYF. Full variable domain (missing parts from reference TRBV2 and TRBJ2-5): EPEVTQTPSHQVTQMGQEVILRCVPISNHLYFYWYRQILGQKVEFLVSFYNNEISEKSEIFDDQFSVERPDGSNFTLKIRSTKLEDSAMYFCASGQRVVETQYFGPGTRLLVL.

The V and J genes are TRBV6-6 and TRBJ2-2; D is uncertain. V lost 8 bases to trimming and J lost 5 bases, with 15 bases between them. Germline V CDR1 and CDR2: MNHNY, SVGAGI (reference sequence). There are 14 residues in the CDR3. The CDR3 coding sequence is TGTGCCAGCCAGACCCTAGAGGAGACCGGGGAGCTGTTTTTT. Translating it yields CASQTLEETGELFF.

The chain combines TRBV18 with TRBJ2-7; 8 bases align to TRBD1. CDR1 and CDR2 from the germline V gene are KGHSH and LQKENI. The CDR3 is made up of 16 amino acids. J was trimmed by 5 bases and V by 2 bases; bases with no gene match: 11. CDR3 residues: CASSPMMASQGDEQYF. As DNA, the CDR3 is TGTGCCAGCTCACCAATGATGGCGTCACAGGGGGACGAGCAGTACTTC.

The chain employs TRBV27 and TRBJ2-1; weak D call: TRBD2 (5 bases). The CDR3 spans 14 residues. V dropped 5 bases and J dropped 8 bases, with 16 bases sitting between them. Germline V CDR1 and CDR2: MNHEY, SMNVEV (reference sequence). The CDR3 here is CASSGGSLFYEQFF. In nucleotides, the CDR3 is TGTGCCAGCAGTGGCGGGTCCCTATTCTATGAGCAGTTCTTC.

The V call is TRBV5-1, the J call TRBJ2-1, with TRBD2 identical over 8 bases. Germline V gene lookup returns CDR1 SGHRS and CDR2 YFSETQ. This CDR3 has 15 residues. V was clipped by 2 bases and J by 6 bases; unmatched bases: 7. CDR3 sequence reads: CASSFGGRRINEQFF. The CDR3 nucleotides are TGCGCCAGCAGCTTTGGCGGGAGGAGGATCAATGAGCAGTTCTTC. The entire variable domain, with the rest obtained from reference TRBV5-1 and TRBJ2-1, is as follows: KAGVTQTPRYLIKTRGQQVTLSCSPISGHRSVSWYQQTPGQGLQFLFEYFSETQRNKGNFPGRFSGRQFSNSRSEMNVSTLELGDSALYLCASSFGGRRINEQFFGPGTRLTVL.

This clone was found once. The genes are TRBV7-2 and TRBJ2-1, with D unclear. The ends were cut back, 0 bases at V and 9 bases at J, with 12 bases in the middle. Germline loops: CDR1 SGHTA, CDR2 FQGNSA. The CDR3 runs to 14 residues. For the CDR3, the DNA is TGTGCCAGCAGCTTAGCTGGGCCGTATGGTGAGCAGTTCTTC. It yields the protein CASSLAGPYGEQFF.

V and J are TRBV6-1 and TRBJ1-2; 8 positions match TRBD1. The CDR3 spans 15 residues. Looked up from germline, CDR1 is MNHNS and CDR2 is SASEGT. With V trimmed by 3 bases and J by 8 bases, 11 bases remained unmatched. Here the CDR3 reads CASSDLGQVSGGYTF. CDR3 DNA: TGTGCCAGCAGTGATTTGGGACAGGTGTCCGGGGGCTACACCTTC.

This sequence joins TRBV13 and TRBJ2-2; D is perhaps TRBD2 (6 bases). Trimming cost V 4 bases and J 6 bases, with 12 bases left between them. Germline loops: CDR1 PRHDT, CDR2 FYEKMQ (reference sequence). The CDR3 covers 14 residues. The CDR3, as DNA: TGTGCCAGCAGCTCCTTCGGGACTCCCGGGGAGCTGTTTTTT. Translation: CASSSFGTPGELFF. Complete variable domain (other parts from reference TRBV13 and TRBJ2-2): AAGVIQSPRHLIKEKRETATLKCYPIPRHDTVYWYQQGPGQDPQFLISFYEKMQSDKGSIPDRFSAQQFSDYHSELNMSSLELGDSALYFCASSSFGTPGELFFGEGSRLTVL.

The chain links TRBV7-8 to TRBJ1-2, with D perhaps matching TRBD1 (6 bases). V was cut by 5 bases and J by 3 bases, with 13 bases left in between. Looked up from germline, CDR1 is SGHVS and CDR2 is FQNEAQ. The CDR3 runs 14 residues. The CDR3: CASSPQGWYYGYTF. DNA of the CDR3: TGTGCCAGCAGCCCACAGGGATGGTACTATGGCTACACCTTC.